The sequence of this TCR beta chain was determined in a study of blood T cells in healthy people across ages. Points from the study as a whole: Estimates of diversity drawn from one million T cells were considered underestimates. Roughly linear age-related decline in beta diversity appeared, significant by age approximately 43. It was the long-lived donors that had more naive CD4+ cells and higher diversity than aged donors.

Concerning this clonotype: The antigen is undetermined.

A J-beta primer mix and a sample-barcoded 5' primer were used in a second PCR of roughly 7 to 12 cycles. TCRdb analysed the 5' RACE reads with MiXCR anew, one entry per CDR3 protein. The table lists about 830,000 distinct CDR3 sequences, roughly 60% of them singletons. The source material was blood. The TCR sequence derives from a man aged 30-40 years in good health.

The CDR3 nucleotides are TGTGCCAGCAGCGACGGGACAGGGGGAAGGAAGCCCCAGCATTTT. This translates into CASSDGTGGRKPQHF. The J gene is TRBJ1-5, the V gene TRBV5-5; 11 nucleotides line up with TRBD1. Per germline, CDR1 SGHKS and CDR2 YYEKEE (reference sequence). The ends lost 4 bases at V and 8 bases at J; junction bases unmatched: 8. The CDR3 has 15 amino acids.